The entry below gives a single T cell receptor beta chain sequence along with its context. The target antigen is unknown. This entry is derived from a study of monozygotic twins with inflammatory bowel disease. Study outcomes and limitations: Results did not support any single strong IBD-associated signal or clonotype. Limited statistical power may explain no repertoire similarity difference between concordant and discordant twins. Inverse Simpson values showed less TCRbeta diversity in IBD patients than in their healthy co-twins.

The template switching step added UMIs that contained a 6-nucleotide sample barcode. TCRdb re-called the 5' RACE reads; every CDR3 protein appears as one record, without DNA. This sample contains 300,000 to 400,000 distinct CDR3 sequences. CDR1 is SGHDT and CDR2 is YYEEEE in the germline V gene. This CDR3 has 13 amino acids. This chain links TRBV5-6 with TRBJ2-3; TCRdb indicates TRBD1, and absent DNA this call remains unverified. Sequencing was performed on blood. This TCR was recovered from a human donor with ulcerative colitis or Crohn's disease, or a healthy co-twin of an affected twin (not recorded which). The CDR3 is CASSHGGADTQYF.